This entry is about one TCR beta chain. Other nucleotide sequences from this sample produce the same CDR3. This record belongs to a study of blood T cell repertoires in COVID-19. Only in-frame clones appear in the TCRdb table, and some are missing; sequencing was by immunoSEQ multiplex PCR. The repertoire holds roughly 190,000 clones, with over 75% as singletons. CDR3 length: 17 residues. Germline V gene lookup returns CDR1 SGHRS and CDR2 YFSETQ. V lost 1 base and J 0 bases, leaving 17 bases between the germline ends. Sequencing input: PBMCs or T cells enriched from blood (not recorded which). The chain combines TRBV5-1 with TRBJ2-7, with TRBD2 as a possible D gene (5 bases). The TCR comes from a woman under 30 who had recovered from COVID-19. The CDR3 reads CASSLQPGHSDSYEQYF. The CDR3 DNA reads TGCGCCAGCAGCTTGCAACCCGGGCATAGCGACTCCTACGAGCAGTACTTC.